One sample yielded the 31 T cell receptor beta chains listed below, sequenced in a study of blood T cells in healthy people across ages. Next came a second PCR, run for about 6 to 12 cycles, which used a sample-barcoded 5' primer along with a J-beta primer mix. TCRdb used MiXCR to reprocess the 5' RACE reads, holding one entry per CDR3 protein. The repertoire consists of over 600,000 distinct CDR3 sequences, with around 50% occurring once and the leading ten covering 15% to 20%. The sequenced sample consisted of blood. Receptor source: an elderly man in good health.

V gene TRBV2 combines with J gene TRBJ2-1, with no clear D. The germline CDR1 and CDR2 sequences are SNHLY and FYNNEI. Trimming stripped 2 bases from V and 0 bases from J, with 8 bases between. This CDR3 is 15 amino acids long. CDR3 protein: CASSELRNSYNEQFF. The CDR3 coding sequence is TGTGCCAGCAGTGAATTGCGGAACTCCTACAATGAGCAGTTCTTC.

The J gene is TRBJ2-2, the V gene TRBV15; tentatively, D is TRBD2 (6 bases). The CDR3 has 16 residues. Germline V gene lookup returns CDR1 LNHNV and CDR2 YYDKDF (reference sequence). V lost 4 bases and J lost 3, with 15 bases in between. The CDR3 DNA follows: TGTGCCACCAGCACCCGGAGGGTAGGAGACACCGGGGAGCTGTTTTTT. Its translation: CATSTRRVGDTGELFF.

This clonotype was recorded only once. The chain joins TRBV14 to TRBJ2-2; the D is unclear. With 2 bases removed from V and 4 bases from J, the gap between germline ends came to 8 bases. CDR1 and CDR2 (germline): SGHDN, FVKESK. The CDR3 has 14 residues. CDR3 bases: TGTGCCAGCAGCCAAATGCGGACCACCGGGGAGCTGTTTTTT. Protein: CASSQMRTTGELFF.

The rearrangement uses TRBV7-9 and TRBJ2-1; D possibly matches TRBD1 or TRBD2 (5 bases each). Germline V CDR1 and CDR2: SEHNR, FQNEAQ (reference sequence). The CDR3 is made up of 14 amino acids. With 5 bases removed from V and 7 bases from J, the gap between germline ends came to 15 bases. The CDR3 loop reads CASSGGSMANEQFF. CDR3 sequence (DNA): TGTGCCAGCAGCGGGGGATCTATGGCGAATGAGCAGTTCTTC. The full variable domain, its missing parts supplied by reference TRBV7-9 and TRBJ2-1, is DTGVSQNPRHKITKRGQNVTFRCDPISEHNRLYWYRQTLGQGPEFLTYFQNEAQLEKSRLLSDRFSAERPKGSFSTLEIQRTEQGDSAMYLCASSGGSMANEQFFGPGTRLTVL.

The V call is TRBV10-3, the J call TRBJ2-5, with 9 bases that match TRBD1. The J call may be incorrect, as the DNA end agrees better with TRBJ2-7. The CDR3 contains 13 residues. The V gene's germline CDR1 is ENHRY and CDR2 SYGVKD. CDR3 sequence: CAIRPGQGSEQYF. The CDR3 DNA reads TGTGCCATCAGGCCGGGACAGGGCTCCGAGCAGTACTTC.

This rearrangement joins TRBV29-1 to TRBJ1-2; 8 nucleotides line up with TRBD1. CDR1 and CDR2 from the germline V gene are SQVTM and ANQGSEA. V lost 8 bases, J lost 4 bases, and 15 bases stayed unmatched. This CDR3 is 15 amino acids long. The CDR3 loop reads CSSSQAGGSSYGYTF. In DNA, the CDR3 is TGCAGCTCCAGTCAGGCAGGGGGCTCCTCCTATGGCTACACCTTC.

The rearrangement links TRBV7-2 to TRBJ1-1; 9 bases agree with TRBD1. This CDR3 has 14 residues. CDR1 SGHTA and CDR2 FQGNSA come from the germline V gene. V was clipped by 5 bases and J by 8 bases; unmatched bases: 9. The CDR3 bases are TGTGCCAGCAGCCTTCCCGGGACAGGGCGAGAAGCTTTCTTT. This gives the protein CASSLPGTGREAFF.

V and J are TRBV15 and TRBJ2-5; 9 bases align to TRBD2. The germline V gene has CDR1 LNHNV and CDR2 YYDKDF (reference sequence). V gave up 5 bases and J gave up 11 bases; unmatched junction bases: 15. This CDR3 comprises 15 residues. The CDR3 loop reads CATSRGREGHNEQYF. The CDR3, as DNA: TGTGCCACCAGCCGTGGGCGGGAGGGCCATAATGAGCAGTACTTC.

V gene TRBV20-1 combines with J gene TRBJ2-7, with 8 bases that match TRBD1. This CDR3 region has 14 residues. Losses at the gene ends were 6 bases for V and 0 bases for J; bases not matched to a gene: 7. Germline V CDR1 and CDR2: DFQATT, SNEGSKA (reference sequence). The CDR3 is CSAPGQASSYEQYF. CDR3 nucleotides: TGCAGTGCCCCGGGACAGGCCAGCTCCTACGAGCAGTACTTC.

At least ten counts were recorded for this clonotype. The chain employs TRBV12-3 or TRBV12-4 and TRBJ2-1; 14 bases align to TRBD2. The CDR3 runs 15 residues. V dropped 5 bases and J dropped 7; count of bases not matched to a gene: 4. In nucleotides, the CDR3 is TGTGCCAGCAGTCCGACTAGCGGGAGGGGGAATGAGCAGTTCTTC. Amino acid sequence: CASSPTSGRGNEQFF.

The V and J genes are TRBV5-1 and TRBJ2-5; 9 bases fit TRBD1. The CDR3 length is 17 residues. Germline CDR1 SGHRS, CDR2 YFSETQ. With V trimmed by 3 bases and J by 2 bases, 11 bases remained unmatched. CDR3 in DNA: TGCGCCAGCAGCTATAACTATGGGACAGGGAGACAAGAGACCCAGTACTTC. Encoded protein: CASSYNYGTGRQETQYF.

The sample holds a few counts of this clonotype. A clone one base away is much larger, so this may be a read error. This rearrangement joins TRBV20-1 to TRBJ2-5; 7 bases fit TRBD2. Germline V gives CDR1 DFQATT, CDR2 SNEGSKA (reference sequence). The CDR3 totals 13 residues. The V gene end was trimmed by 3 bases and the J gene end by 11 bases; junction bases not matched to a gene: 12. CDR3 bases: TGCAGTGCTAGCAGGGAGGGCCGATATGAGCAGTACTTC. It codes for CSASREGRYEQYF.

The chain joins TRBV30 to TRBJ1-4, with TRBD1 matching 8 bases. The CDR3 length is 14 residues. The germline gives CDR1 GTSNPN, CDR2 SVGIG (reference sequence). After removal of 2 bases from V and 2 bases from J, the junction contained 1 base not matched to a gene. The CDR3 sequence is CAWSTGGTNEKLFF. The CDR3 DNA follows: TGTGCCTGGAGTACAGGGGGGACTAATGAAAAACTGTTTTTT.

The rearrangement uses TRBV20-1 and TRBJ2-7; 8 bases fit TRBD2. The ends lost 8 bases at V and 0 bases at J; junction bases unmatched: 9. CDR3 length equals 14 residues. Germline CDR1 DFQATT, CDR2 SNEGSKA (reference sequence). CDR3 coding DNA: TGCAGTTCGGGGGGGCGGGACCCCTCCTACGAGCAGTACTTC. Translation: CSSGGRDPSYEQYF.

This clonotype was observed a few times. The rearrangement links TRBV10-3 to TRBJ1-1; D gene uncertain. Germline V gene sequence: CDR1 ENHRY, CDR2 SYGVKD. V dropped 4 bases and J dropped 0 bases, with 6 bases sitting between them. The CDR3 extends over 13 amino acids. CDR3 sequence (DNA): TGTGCCATCAGTGCTGACCTGAACACTGAAGCTTTCTTT. Residues: CAISADLNTEAFF.

V usage is TRBV11-3 and J usage is TRBJ2-1; no definite D call. This CDR3 has 15 amino acids. V lost 1 base and J 6 bases, leaving 13 bases between the germline ends. Per germline, CDR1 SGHNT and CDR2 YENEEA. The chain's CDR3 is CASSLAQLGINEQFF. The CDR3 DNA follows: TGTGCCAGCAGCTTAGCCCAATTAGGCATCAATGAGCAGTTCTTC.

V usage is TRBV5-1 and J usage is TRBJ2-7, with D possibly called TRBD1 or TRBD2 (6 bases each). The V end lost 5 bases, the J end lost 2 bases, and 14 bases lay between the germline ends. The CDR3 sequence is 14 residues long. Germline lookup yields CDR1 SGHRS and CDR2 YFSETQ. As DNA, the CDR3 is TGCGCCAGCAGTGGTGGGGGGCACCCCTACGAGCAGTACTTC. Translated: CASSGGGHPYEQYF.

This sequence joins TRBV20-1 and TRBJ2-7; 8 bases fit TRBD1. The V segment lost 2 bases and the J segment 3 bases; nucleotides outside the gene matches: 3. The CDR3 is 13 residues long. The V gene's germline CDR1 is DFQATT and CDR2 SNEGSKA (reference sequence). The CDR3 is CSARRQGFYEQYF. The CDR3 coding sequence is TGCAGTGCTAGACGACAGGGGTTCTACGAGCAGTACTTC.

On this clonotype: A read error may explain this, as a much larger clone is one base away. V gene TRBV5-1 combines with J gene TRBJ2-7; the match to TRBD2 covers 14 bases. This CDR3 spans 16 amino acids. Germline loops: CDR1 SGHRS, CDR2 YFSETQ. As DNA, the CDR3 is TGCGCCAGCAGCCCGGGACTAGCGGGAGTCACCTACGGGCAGTACTTC. It is translated as CASSPGLAGVTYGQYF. Full variable domain (outside the CDR3, taken from reference TRBV5-1 and TRBJ2-7): KAGVTQTPRYLIKTRGQQVTLSCSPISGHRSVSWYQQTPGQGLQFLFEYFSETQRNKGNFPGRFSGRQFSNSRSEMNVSTLELGDSALYLCASSPGLAGVTYGQYFGPGTRLTVT.

The chain recombines TRBV5-1 with TRBJ2-1; TRBD2 aligns across 10 bases. The CDR3 is 16 residues long. With V trimmed by 6 bases and J by 6 bases, 12 bases remained unmatched. Germline V CDR1 and CDR2: SGHRS, YFSETQ. CDR3 residues: CASTTIKLAGTNEQFF. CDR3 bases: TGCGCCAGCACTACTATAAAACTAGCGGGGACCAATGAGCAGTTCTTC.

This clonotype was seen repeatedly, ten times or more. V gene TRBV28 combines with J gene TRBJ2-5, with unresolved D. This CDR3 is built from 14 residues. Germline CDR1 is MDHEN and CDR2 is SYDVKM. With 3 bases removed from V and 2 bases from J, the gap between germline ends came to 10 bases. DNA of the CDR3: TGTGCCAGCAGTTTGGTGGCGGTTCAAGAGACCCAGTACTTC. This sequence encodes CASSLVAVQETQYF. Using reference TRBV28 and TRBJ2-5 for the parts outside the CDR3, the full variable domain is DVKVTQSSRYLVKRTGEKVFLECVQDMDHENMFWYRQDPGLGLRLIYFSYDVKMKEKGDIPEGYSVSREKKERFSLILESASTNQTSMYLCASSLVAVQETQYFGPGTRLLVL.

In its sample, this clonotype was seen a few times. The chain employs TRBV3-1 and TRBJ2-1; 11 bases are a match to TRBD2. V lost 11 bases to trimming and J lost 6 bases; unmatched junction nucleotides: 9. The germline CDR1 and CDR2 sequences are LGHDT and YNNKEL (reference sequence). This CDR3 is built from 14 residues. CDR3 nucleotides: TGTGCCGGATCAACTAGCGGGAGAAGCAATGAGCAGTTCTTC. Protein sequence: CAGSTSGRSNEQFF.

This clonotype has a count of ten or more. The chain joins TRBV28 to TRBJ2-1; D possibly matches TRBD1 or TRBD2 (5 bases each). The CDR3 consists of 14 residues. Trimming stripped 10 bases from V and 2 bases from J, with 15 bases between. Per the germline V gene, CDR1 is MDHEN and CDR2 is SYDVKM. The CDR3 here is CATGHGATYNEQFF. The CDR3 DNA is TGTGCCACGGGGCATGGGGCCACCTACAATGAGCAGTTCTTC.

This clonotype was observed once. The chain is built from TRBV29-1 and TRBJ2-1; D might be TRBD2 (6 bases). Trimming left V 2 bases short and J 7 bases short, with 9 bases between. Germline V lookup: CDR1 SQVTM, CDR2 ANQGSEA. CDR3 length equals 12 residues. The CDR3 DNA reads as TGCAGCGTTGAATTCGGGAGAAATGAGCAGTTCTTC. Translation gives CSVEFGRNEQFF.

This chain joins TRBV9 and TRBJ2-3, with unresolved D. Germline CDR1 is SGDLS and CDR2 is YYNGEE. The ends were cut back, 4 bases at V and 4 bases at J, with 19 bases in the middle. The CDR3 runs to 16 residues. CDR3 in amino acids: CASSFPGPGRADTQYF. CDR3 coding DNA: TGTGCCAGCAGCTTCCCCGGACCCGGTAGGGCAGATACGCAGTATTTT.

This clonotype was detected only a few times. The V and J genes are TRBV20-1 and TRBJ1-2, with TRBD1 matching over 7 bases. The J segment lost 3 bases and the V segment lost 6 bases, leaving 10 bases of the junction unmatched. CDR1 and CDR2 (germline): DFQATT, SNEGSKA (reference sequence). The CDR3 consists of 14 residues. CDR3 residues: CSAPVTGSDYGYTF. Written as DNA, the CDR3 is TGCAGTGCCCCTGTGACAGGGTCTGACTATGGCTACACCTTC.

The chain joins TRBV20-1 to TRBJ2-1, with D possibly being TRBD1 or TRBD2 (5 bases each). The CDR3 runs to 15 residues. V was cut by 0 bases and J by 6 bases, with 15 bases left in between. Germline lookup yields CDR1 DFQATT and CDR2 SNEGSKA (reference sequence). Written as DNA, the CDR3 is TGCAGTGCTAGAGATCCGGGACCTGAGGGCAATGAGCAGTTCTTC. Translating it yields CSARDPGPEGNEQFF.

The chain uses TRBV7-2 and TRBJ2-6; D not resolved. CDR1 SGHTA and CDR2 FQGNSA come from the germline V gene. V was cut by 6 bases and J by 3 bases, with 6 bases left in between. The CDR3 runs to 13 residues. CDR3 region: CASRRDGANVLTF. DNA for the CDR3: TGTGCCAGCAGGCGAGATGGGGCCAACGTCCTGACTTTC.

This sequence joins TRBV29-1 and TRBJ1-4; D is undetermined. Germline lookup yields CDR1 SQVTM and CDR2 ANQGSEA. V was cut by 5 bases and J by 8 bases, with 18 bases left in between. The CDR3 consists of 14 residues. This CDR3 reads CSVTLGGRMEKLFF. In DNA form, the CDR3 reads TGCAGCGTTACGCTCGGAGGAAGGATGGAAAAACTGTTTTTT.

This clonotype has more than one count but fewer than ten. The chain has TRBV5-1 and TRBJ1-1; maybe TRBD1 (6 bases). CDR1 is SGHRS and CDR2 is YFSETQ in the germline V gene. V was trimmed by 2 bases and J by 4 bases, leaving 15 bases between them. The CDR3 contains 15 residues. Written as DNA, the CDR3 is TGCGCCAGCAGCTTAACAGGGAACGGGGCCACTGAAGCTTTCTTT. Residues: CASSLTGNGATEAFF.

This clonotype has a handful of counts. This rearrangement joins TRBV29-1 to TRBJ2-3; possible D gene TRBD2, 5 bases. The germline V gene encodes CDR1 SQVTM and CDR2 ANQGSEA. CDR3 length equals 13 residues. V was pared by 6 bases and J by 2 bases, with 12 bases between. The CDR3 sequence: CSVGPGNTDTQYF. CDR3 DNA sequence: TGCAGCGTCGGTCCCGGGAACACAGATACGCAGTATTTT.